This T cell receptor (beta chain) derives from a study of T cell responses to AZD1222 COVID-19 vaccine. Study conclusions and caveats: Baseline serostatus was positive in only six AZD1222 recipients. White British donors predominated, females outnumbered males, and clonal diversity was possibly underestimated.

The table came from immunoSEQ multiplex PCR; TCRdb's copy has only in-frame clones and leaves some out. The top ten hold over 7.5% of the sample, which has 120,000 or so clones, roughly 90% seen once. As concerns this clone: The antigen is unknown.

V was pared by 6 bases and J by 5 bases, with 11 bases between. The CDR3 has 13 residues. The germline V gene encodes CDR1 SGHNT and CDR2 YENEEA. The receptor was derived from an adult who received the AZD1222 COVID-19 vaccine. Material: peripheral blood, obtained 28 days after the second AZD1222 dose. The J gene is TRBJ2-1, the V gene TRBV11-3; perhaps TRBD2 as D (7 bases). The CDR3 region has the DNA TGTGCCAGCAGGGGAGGGGGAAACAATGAGCAGTTCTTC. Translating gives CASRGGGNNEQFF.